Only a few counts were recorded for the clone carrying this T cell receptor beta chain. V lost 2 bases and J lost 1, with 10 bases in between. The V gene's germline CDR1 is GTSNPN and CDR2 SVGIG (reference sequence). CDR3 length equals 14 residues. The data originate from a study of T-cell memory formation after mild COVID-19. TCRdb re-analysed the 5' RACE reads in MiXCR, keeping a single row per CDR3 protein. The sample gives around 200,000 distinct CDR3 sequences, 15% to 20% of which show up once; just over 2% is in the top ten. The clonotype originates from an adult woman who had mild COVID-19 (a few samples of this study predate the infection). Cell type and time point are not known. Sequenced material: PBMCs or a T cell subset sorted from them (not recorded which). V is TRBV30 and J is TRBJ2-3, with D perhaps given as TRBD1 or TRBD2 (5 bases each). The CDR3 loop is CAWSPLGGTDTQYF. The CDR3 nucleotides are TGTGCCTGGAGTCCCCTGGGGGGCACAGATACGCAGTATTTT.